Presented here are 30 T cell receptor beta chains from one specimen sequenced in a study of identical twins. TCRdb called the 5' RACE reads again in MiXCR, with one record for every CDR3 protein. The sample shows hundreds of thousands of distinct CDR3 sequences, approximately 25% of them seen only once. These data were likewise used in another study, on T cells expressing NK-cell markers.

Sequenced input: CD4+ T cells sorted from blood. The receptors were sampled from a young woman in good health.

This clonotype was counted ten times or more. V usage is TRBV5-8 and J usage is TRBJ2-1; D ambiguous. CDR3 length equals 13 residues. V gave up 2 bases and J gave up 3 bases, with 6 bases separating them. Germline V gives CDR1 SGHTS, CDR2 YDEGEE. The CDR3 nucleotides read TGTGCCAGCAGCTTCTCAGGCTACAATGAGCAGTTCTTC. This gives the protein CASSFSGYNEQFF.

This clonotype was observed a handful of times. The chain couples TRBV6-5 to TRBJ2-7; D possibly corresponds to TRBD2 (6 bases). Trimming pared 2 bases from V and 3 bases from J, leaving 17 bases between. The length of the CDR3 is 16 residues. CDR1 is MNHEY and CDR2 is SVGAGI in the germline V gene. CDR3 sequence (DNA): TGTGCCAGCAGTTACACTGGACGGAGGGCAGTCTACGAGCAGTACTTC. It encodes CASSYTGRRAVYEQYF.

The V and J genes are TRBV10-3 and TRBJ2-5, with 7 bases that match TRBD1. Germline V gene lookup returns CDR1 ENHRY and CDR2 SYGVKD. V shed 0 bases and J 4 bases; nucleotides not matched to a gene: 5. CDR3 length: 15 amino acids. CDR3 nucleotides: TGTGCCATCAGTGAGTCTGGACAGGCAGGAGAGACCCAGTACTTC. Protein: CAISESGQAGETQYF.

The chain joins TRBV5-5 to TRBJ2-1; D is possibly TRBD2 (6 bases). The germline V and J ends were trimmed by 4 bases and 9 bases, with 29 bases remaining between them. Germline assignment: CDR1 SGHKS and CDR2 YYEKEE (reference sequence). The CDR3 runs to 18 residues. CDR3 loop: CASSNPALAGSFNGEQFF. The CDR3 region has the DNA TGTGCCAGCAGCAATCCGGCTTTGGCGGGAAGCTTTAACGGTGAGCAGTTCTTC.

V gene TRBV11-1 combines with J gene TRBJ1-2; 7 bases map to TRBD1. V lost 0 bases, J lost 3 bases, and 16 bases stayed unmatched. Germline CDR1 and CDR2: SGHAT and FQDESV (reference sequence). The CDR3 spans 19 residues. CDR3: CASSLAPGQARYADYGYTF. The CDR3 DNA is TGTGCCAGCAGCTTAGCCCCCGGACAGGCAAGATATGCTGACTATGGCTACACCTTC.

This clonotype was detected only once. The chain is built from TRBV20-1 and TRBJ2-3; 9 nucleotides align to TRBD2. This CDR3 region has 15 residues. The germline gives CDR1 DFQATT, CDR2 SNEGSKA (reference sequence). The junction had 6 bases not matched to a gene; V was cut back by 3 bases and J by 2 bases. CDR3 nucleotide sequence: TGCAGTGCTAGGGGGAGCGGGGGGCCCACAGATACGCAGTATTTT. It is translated as CSARGSGGPTDTQYF.

Concerning this clonotype itself: The junction departs from the called germline gene at one end, perhaps through a read error. The gene calls are TRBV10-3 and TRBJ1-2; maybe TRBD1 (6 bases). Germline V lookup: CDR1 ENHRY, CDR2 SYGVKD. This CDR3 has 14 amino acids. The CDR3 coding sequence is TGTGCCACGACTTCGGACAGCGTTAAAGGCCGTTTCTCCTTC. Its protein product is CATTSDSVKGRFSF.

This clonotype occurred a few times. The chain carries TRBV7-9 and TRBJ2-7; D gene unclear. Germline assignment: CDR1 SEHNR and CDR2 FQNEAQ (reference sequence). The CDR3 extends over 14 amino acids. V dropped 2 bases and J dropped 0 bases, with 8 bases sitting between them. The CDR3 sequence is CASSLSLSSYEQYF. The CDR3 DNA sequence: TGTGCCAGCAGCTTAAGCTTGAGCTCCTACGAGCAGTACTTC.

This rearrangement joins TRBV7-9 to TRBJ2-2; TRBD2 agrees at 8 bases. J was trimmed by 4 bases and V by 5 bases; bases with no gene match: 6. This CDR3 has 15 amino acids. Germline loops: CDR1 SEHNR, CDR2 FQNEAQ (reference sequence). DNA of the CDR3: TGTGCCAGCAGCAAGGGAACTAGCGGCACCGGGGAGCTGTTTTTT. Translation: CASSKGTSGTGELFF. The full variable domain, its missing parts supplied by reference TRBV7-9 and TRBJ2-2, is DTGVSQNPRHKITKRGQNVTFRCDPISEHNRLYWYRQTLGQGPEFLTYFQNEAQLEKSRLLSDRFSAERPKGSFSTLEIQRTEQGDSAMYLCASSKGTSGTGELFFGEGSRLTVL.

The chain is built from TRBV20-1 and TRBJ1-1; D remains unclear. Germline CDR1 is DFQATT and CDR2 is SNEGSKA (reference sequence). This CDR3 has 13 residues. V lost 0 bases to trimming and J lost 0 bases, with 5 bases between them. CDR3 sequence reads: CSARDYLNTEAFF. The DNA for the CDR3 is TGCAGTGCTAGAGATTATTTGAACACTGAAGCTTTCTTT.

The rearrangement uses TRBV5-1 and TRBJ1-2, with a possible D match to TRBD1 (5 bases). Per germline, CDR1 SGHRS and CDR2 YFSETQ. CDR3 length: 12 residues. The germline V and J ends were trimmed by 0 bases and 8 bases, with 8 bases remaining between them. The CDR3, as DNA: TGCGCCAGCAGCTTGGGACAGAGGGGCTACACCTTC. Its translation is CASSLGQRGYTF.

The chain recombines TRBV5-1 with TRBJ1-1; 7 nucleotides agree with TRBD1. V lost 2 bases and J lost 3; bases outside the gene matches: 4. Germline V gives CDR1 SGHRS, CDR2 YFSETQ. This CDR3 spans 14 amino acids. The CDR3: CASSFSGTDTEAFF. The DNA of the CDR3 is TGCGCCAGCAGCTTCTCTGGGACAGACACTGAAGCTTTCTTT.

The CDR3: CASGSKTSSGETQYF. CDR3 sequence (DNA): TGTGCTAGTGGGAGTAAGACTAGCTCAGGGGAGACCCAGTACTTC. The chain uses TRBV12-5 and TRBJ2-5; TRBD2 matches at 7 bases. V was pared by 6 bases and J by 5 bases, with 12 bases of the junction left unmatched. The CDR3 consists of 15 residues. CDR1 LGHNT and CDR2 FRNRAP come from the germline V gene.

The chain links TRBV5-1 to TRBJ2-1; possibly TRBD1 for D (6 bases). The CDR3 is 13 residues long. Germline-derived CDR1 and CDR2 are SGHRS and YFSETQ. V lost 2 bases to trimming and J lost 6 bases, with 9 bases between them. The CDR3 is CASSFRTVNEQFF. The DNA of the CDR3 is TGCGCCAGCAGCTTTCGGACAGTCAATGAGCAGTTCTTC.

The chain recombines TRBV5-4 with TRBJ2-1; D unresolved. Trimming stripped 7 bases from V and 10 bases from J, with 24 bases between. CDR3 length: 15 amino acids. Germline V gives CDR1 SGHNT, CDR2 YYREEE (reference sequence). CDR3 sequence reads: CASEKSGLSRLEQFF. The CDR3 DNA follows: TGTGCCAGCGAGAAAAGTGGGCTTAGCCGCTTGGAGCAGTTCTTC.

J is TRBJ2-7 and V is TRBV12-3 or TRBV12-4; D might be TRBD1 or TRBD2, each matching 6 bases. CDR3 length: 15 amino acids. The V gene lost 7 bases and the J gene lost 1 base, with 17 bases spanning the gap. CDR3 DNA sequence: TGTGCCAGCACAAGGGGGGTGACAGCTTCCTACGAGCAGTACTTC. It encodes CASTRGVTASYEQYF.

The chain recombines TRBV6-2 or TRBV6-3 with TRBJ2-1, with 8 bases that match TRBD2. Trimming cost V 10 bases and J 7 bases; bases outside gene matches: 6. CDR1 and CDR2 (germline): MNHEY, SVGEGT. The CDR3 contains 12 residues. The DNA for the CDR3 is TGTGCCACCGGGACTAGATTGAATGAGCAGTTCTTC. This translates into CATGTRLNEQFF.

In its sample, this clonotype was seen a few times. V gene TRBV20-1 combines with J gene TRBJ2-3; 9 bases are a match to TRBD2. V trimming: 5 bases; J trimming: 6 bases; junction bases outside the gene matches: 12. CDR3 length: 15 amino acids. CDR1 is DFQATT and CDR2 is SNEGSKA in the germline V gene (reference sequence). The CDR3: CSALAPGLAGDTQYF. As DNA, the CDR3 is TGCAGTGCTTTAGCCCCGGGACTAGCCGGGGATACGCAGTATTTT.

Ten or more counts support this clonotype. This chain links TRBV7-2 with TRBJ2-4; D remains unclear. Trimming took off 2 bases at V and 11 bases at J, with 7 bases between the two ends. The CDR3 is 11 residues long. From germline, CDR1 is SGHTA and CDR2 FQGNSA. The CDR3: CASSLFEVQYF. The CDR3, as DNA: TGTGCCAGCAGCTTATTTGAGGTTCAGTACTTC.

The V call is TRBV6-5, the J call TRBJ1-6; D not resolved. CDR3 length equals 15 residues. Trimming took off 0 bases at V and 7 bases at J, with 10 bases between the two ends. The germline V gene has CDR1 MNHEY and CDR2 SVGAGI. CDR3 amino acids: CASSYSGTWNSPLHF. CDR3 bases: TGTGCCAGCAGTTACTCGGGCACCTGGAATTCACCCCTCCACTTT.

The chain recombines TRBV20-1 with TRBJ2-3, with D maybe TRBD2 (6 bases). Germline CDR1 reads DFQATT; CDR2 reads SNEGSKA (reference sequence). Trimming removed 6 bases at V and 6 bases at J, with 19 bases between. The CDR3 is 14 residues long. The CDR3 is CSAKTGGFRDTQYF. CDR3 DNA: TGCAGTGCCAAGACTGGGGGGTTTCGGGATACGCAGTATTTT.

The table lists this clonotype with a few counts. V gene TRBV28 combines with J gene TRBJ1-5, with unresolved D. This CDR3 contains 12 residues. Between the trimmed V and J ends, which lost 3 bases and 6 bases, there was a span of 6 bases. Germline-derived CDR1 and CDR2 are MDHEN and SYDVKM. The CDR3 bases are TGTGCCAGCAGTTTGAATTCTCAGCCCCAGCATTTT. This translates into CASSLNSQPQHF.

This clonotype appeared a single time. The chain joins TRBV15 to TRBJ1-2, with D uncertain. Germline assignment: CDR1 LNHNV and CDR2 YYDKDF (reference sequence). The CDR3 length is 13 residues. V was pared by 1 base and J by 6 bases, with 9 bases between. The CDR3 DNA follows: TGTGCCACCAGCAGAGGGATAGAAGATGGCTACACCTTC. This encodes CATSRGIEDGYTF.

The chain uses TRBV6-5 and TRBJ2-7; D might be TRBD1 (5 bases). The CDR3 totals 14 residues. Per germline, CDR1 MNHEY and CDR2 SVGAGI. Trimming left V 3 bases short and J 3 bases short, with 12 bases between. Here the CDR3 DNA reads TGTGCCAGCAGTTATAATCAGGGTATCTACGAGCAGTACTTC. Translation gives CASSYNQGIYEQYF.

This clonotype was detected only a few times. The chain uses TRBV28 and TRBJ1-1; the D gene is possibly TRBD1 (5 bases). CDR3 length: 13 amino acids. The V gene's germline CDR1 is MDHEN and CDR2 SYDVKM. The CDR3 region has the DNA TGTGCGGGGAGGGACCCGGGGGACACTGAAGCTTTCTTT. Translated, it gives CAGRDPGDTEAFF.

This clonotype was recorded a few times. The chain uses TRBV20-1 and TRBJ2-1; 13 nucleotides match TRBD2. Germline assignment: CDR1 DFQATT and CDR2 SNEGSKA (reference sequence). CDR3 length: 17 residues. V shed 0 bases, J shed 3 bases, and the junction held 5 bases outside the gene matches. This CDR3 reads CSARDVRLAGGYNEQFF. CDR3 coding DNA: TGCAGTGCTAGAGATGTACGACTAGCGGGAGGCTACAATGAGCAGTTCTTC.

V usage is TRBV20-1 and J usage is TRBJ2-3; possibly TRBD1 or TRBD2 for D (6 bases each). The CDR3 loop spans 15 amino acids. V was trimmed by 1 base and J by 5 bases, leaving 16 bases between them. CDR1 DFQATT and CDR2 SNEGSKA come from the germline V gene (reference sequence). The CDR3 here is CSARVVGGPGDTQYF. The CDR3 DNA sequence: TGCAGTGCTAGAGTCGTAGGGGGGCCCGGAGATACGCAGTATTTT.

The chain carries TRBV6-1 and TRBJ1-1; D is unresolved. Germline assignment: CDR1 MNHNS and CDR2 SASEGT. This CDR3 spans 12 amino acids. The V and J ends lost 7 bases and 3 bases respectively, with 9 bases between them. Here the CDR3 reads CASMRGDTEAFF. DNA of the CDR3: TGTGCCAGCATGCGGGGAGACACTGAAGCTTTCTTT.

This clonotype occurred many times. The rearrangement links TRBV12-3 or TRBV12-4 to TRBJ1-1; tentative D call: TRBD1 (6 bases). With 3 bases removed from V and 1 base from J, the gap between germline ends came to 6 bases. The CDR3 covers 13 residues. This chain's CDR3 is CASSLTGNTEAFF. The CDR3 DNA sequence: TGTGCCAGCAGTTTGACAGGGAACACTGAAGCTTTCTTT.

The rearrangement links TRBV20-1 to TRBJ1-2; 10 bases are a match to TRBD1. The CDR3 has 15 amino acids. With V trimmed by 7 bases and J by 10 bases, 18 bases remained unmatched. From germline, CDR1 is DFQATT and CDR2 SNEGSKA (reference sequence). CDR3 sequence (DNA): TGCAGTGTAGCTCCGCCCGGGACAGGGGTCAATGACTACACCTTC. Amino acids: CSVAPPGTGVNDYTF.